Listed here are 8 T cell receptor beta chains from one sample, sequenced in a study of CD8 T cells in ankylosing spondylitis. Study-wide findings and caveats: Ankylosing spondylitis blood seemed to carry a telltale TCR beta motif made of several highly homologous variants.

No cognate antigen is known for these TCRs. TCRdb independently ran MiXCR on the 5' RACE reads; one entry per CDR3 protein. The table lists 750,000 to 850,000 distinct CDR3 sequences, over 9.5% of them singletons. Sequenced input: blood, either unsorted or a sorted T cell fraction (not recorded which). The receptor source for this set is a male donor with ankylosing spondylitis.

This clonotype has just a few counts. The genes are TRBV5-1 and TRBJ1-5; D not resolved. The germline V gene encodes CDR1 SGHRS and CDR2 YFSETQ. The CDR3 extends over 15 amino acids. Deletions cut 0 bases from V and 7 bases from J, with 14 bases between. The CDR3: CASSLVPGALQPQHF. The CDR3 region has the DNA TGCGCCAGCAGCTTGGTCCCCGGAGCCCTACAGCCCCAGCATTTT.

This clonotype has a handful of counts. J is TRBJ1-4 and V is TRBV20-1; a possible D gene is TRBD1 (5 bases). The CDR3 contains 14 residues. V was cut by 6 bases and J by 2 bases, with 13 bases left in between. The V gene's germline CDR1 is DFQATT and CDR2 SNEGSKA (reference sequence). CDR3 residues: CSARDEGTNEKLFF. CDR3 DNA: TGCAGTGCCAGGGACGAAGGGACTAATGAAAAACTGTTTTTT.

A few counts support this clonotype. This rearrangement joins TRBV6-4 to TRBJ2-7, with D possibly matching TRBD2 (5 bases). Germline V gene sequence: CDR1 MRHNA, CDR2 SNTAGT. Trimming stripped 1 base from V and 3 bases from J, with 13 bases between. This CDR3 contains 15 residues. CDR3 loop: CASSDYSNEGYEQYF. The CDR3 region has the DNA TGTGCCAGCAGTGACTACTCAAATGAGGGCTACGAGCAGTACTTC.

This clonotype was seen at least ten times. This rearrangement joins TRBV20-1 to TRBJ1-5, with TRBD1 as a possible D gene (6 bases). This CDR3 is 14 amino acids long. Germline-derived CDR1 and CDR2 are DFQATT and SNEGSKA (reference sequence). Trimming removed 2 bases at V and 7 bases at J, with 15 bases between. The CDR3 bases are TGCAGTGCTAGACTTTCGGGGGGGCGACAGCCCCAGCATTTT. It codes for CSARLSGGRQPQHF.

In this sample, this clonotype turned up a few times. The chain joins TRBV3-1 to TRBJ2-7, with D tentatively TRBD2 (6 bases). V lost 5 bases and J 1 base, leaving 15 bases between the germline ends. The CDR3 runs to 15 residues. Looked up from germline, CDR1 is LGHDT and CDR2 is YNNKEL (reference sequence). The CDR3, as DNA: TGTGCCAGCAGCAGGTGGGGAGGACCTTCCTACGAGCAGTACTTC. Translated: CASSRWGGPSYEQYF.

This rearrangement joins TRBV9 to TRBJ2-1; 8 bases match TRBD1. Germline-derived CDR1 and CDR2 are SGDLS and YYNGEE. This CDR3 contains 14 residues. J lost 5 bases, V lost 1 base, and 2 bases had no gene match. CDR3 sequence: CASSVQGANNEQFF. The CDR3 DNA sequence: TGTGCCAGCAGCGTACAGGGGGCGAACAATGAGCAGTTCTTC.

This clonotype came up a few times. The rearrangement uses TRBV29-1 and TRBJ1-1; D is unclear. CDR1 is SQVTM and CDR2 is ANQGSEA in the germline V gene. The CDR3 loop spans 12 amino acids. The V end lost 0 bases, the J end lost 5 bases, and 7 bases lay between the germline ends. The CDR3: CSVEDNWTEAFF. In DNA, the CDR3 is TGCAGCGTTGAAGACAACTGGACTGAAGCTTTCTTT. Drawing the rest from reference TRBV29-1 and TRBJ1-1, the complete variable domain is SAVISQKPSRDICQRGTSLTIQCQVDSQVTMMFWYRQQPGQSLTLIATANQGSEATYESGFVIDKFPISRPNLTFSTLTVSNMSPEDSSIYLCSVEDNWTEAFFGQGTRLTVV.

This rearrangement joins TRBV4-2 to TRBJ2-7, with D possibly being TRBD2 (6 bases). The CDR3 is 16 residues long. V was trimmed by 0 bases and J by 1 base, leaving 13 bases between them. Germline V gene data show CDR1 as LGHNA and CDR2 as YNFKEQ. The CDR3 DNA is TGTGCCAGCAGCCAAGATTGGGCTAGCGCGTCCTACGAGCAGTACTTC. Its protein product is CASSQDWASASYEQYF.